The 16 T cell receptor beta chains presented below share a single source sample, sequenced in a study of blood T cell repertoires in COVID-19. This table comes from immunoSEQ multiplex PCR, and its TCRdb copy is limited to in-frame clones, with some not included. The table lists tens of thousands of clones, 80% to 85% of them singletons. The sample consisted of peripheral blood. Every receptor here comes from a man older than 75 with COVID-19, enrolled during active disease.

The rearrangement links TRBV6-5 to TRBJ2-3; tentative D call: TRBD2 (6 bases). Trimming took off 5 bases at V and 2 bases at J, with 14 bases between the two ends. The length of the CDR3 is 15 residues. The V gene's germline CDR1 is MNHEY and CDR2 SVGAGI. The CDR3 is CASSLNGGFTDTQYF. In DNA form, the CDR3 reads TGTGCCAGCAGTCTAAACGGGGGTTTCACAGATACGCAGTATTTT.

This clone turned up a few times. V is TRBV5-6 and J is TRBJ1-1; D ambiguous. The CDR3 has 14 amino acids. Trimming took 1 base from V and 0 from J, leaving 7 bases between them. Germline values: CDR1 SGHDT, CDR2 YYEEEE. CDR3: CASSLIGLNTEAFF. CDR3 nucleotide sequence: TGTGCCAGCAGCTTGATTGGCTTGAACACTGAAGCTTTCTTT. The full variable domain, its missing parts supplied by reference TRBV5-6 and TRBJ1-1, is DAGVTQSPTHLIKTRGQQVTLRCSPKSGHDTVSWYQQALGQGPQFIFQYYEEEERQRGNFPDRFSGHQFPNYSSELNVNALLLGDSALYLCASSLIGLNTEAFFGQGTRLTVV.

The V and J genes are TRBV2 and TRBJ2-5; D remains ambiguous. Germline values: CDR1 SNHLY, CDR2 FYNNEI. The germline V and J ends were trimmed by 5 bases and 5 bases, with 18 bases remaining between them. The CDR3 length is 15 residues. In DNA form, the CDR3 reads TGTGCCAGCAGTCTCGCCCTCTCTTACAGCGAGACCCAGTACTTC. It translates to CASSLALSYSETQYF.

This clone was found once. The chain couples TRBV24-1 to TRBJ1-2, with 10 nucleotides matching TRBD1. The trim removed 4 bases at V and 4 bases at J, leaving 2 bases unmatched. CDR3 size: 14 residues. CDR1 KGHDR and CDR2 SFDVKD come from the germline V gene. The CDR3 DNA sequence: TGTGCCACCAGTGACCGGGACAGGGGCTATGGCTACACCTTC. This codes for CATSDRDRGYGYTF.

The chain uses TRBV29-1 and TRBJ1-4; D is possibly TRBD1 (5 bases). The CDR3 sequence is 15 residues long. The germline V gene encodes CDR1 SQVTM and CDR2 ANQGSEA. V lost 4 bases and J 5 bases, leaving 17 bases between the germline ends. The CDR3 here is CSVAPPGRGNEKLFF. The CDR3 DNA reads as TGCAGCGTTGCCCCTCCAGGGAGGGGAAATGAAAAACTGTTTTTT. The full variable domain, completed using reference TRBV29-1 and TRBJ1-4, is SAVISQKPSRDICQRGTSLTIQCQVDSQVTMMFWYRQQPGQSLTLIATANQGSEATYESGFVIDKFPISRPNLTFSTLTVSNMSPEDSSIYLCSVAPPGRGNEKLFFGSGTQLSVL.

This clone is judged medium-sized. The chain employs TRBV11-2 and TRBJ2-2; D call uncertain. CDR3 length equals 14 residues. Germline CDR1 SGHAT, CDR2 FQNNGV. Trimming removed 5 bases from V and 1 base from J, with 8 bases in between. CDR3 nucleotides: TGTGCCAGCAGCGTCTCCGGGAACACCGGGGAGCTGTTTTTT. Amino acids: CASSVSGNTGELFF.

V usage is TRBV27 and J usage is TRBJ2-2, with D unclear. CDR3 length: 14 amino acids. V lost 7 bases and J lost 0, with 9 bases in between. Germline V gives CDR1 MNHEY, CDR2 SMNVEV (reference sequence). The DNA of the CDR3 is TGTGCCAGCATCAAATCTACGAACACCGGGGAGCTGTTTTTT. It encodes CASIKSTNTGELFF.

J is TRBJ1-1 and V is TRBV27, with 8 positions matching TRBD1. Germline assignment: CDR1 MNHEY and CDR2 SMNVEV (reference sequence). V gave up 2 bases and J gave up 1 base; unmatched junction bases: 6. The CDR3 sequence is 16 residues long. DNA for the CDR3: TGTGCCAGCAGTTTAAGAGTTGGGACAGGGAACACTGAAGCTTTCTTT. This encodes CASSLRVGTGNTEAFF.

This chain connects TRBV7-9 to TRBJ2-3; D is uncertain. The CDR3 runs to 14 residues. The V end was cut by 5 bases, the J end by 2 bases, with 11 bases between. CDR1 SEHNR and CDR2 FQNEAQ come from the germline V gene (reference sequence). The CDR3 sequence: CASSLDGFTDTQYF. The DNA for the CDR3 is TGTGCCAGCAGCCTCGATGGCTTCACAGATACGCAGTATTTT.

The J gene is TRBJ1-6, the V gene TRBV27, with 8 bases fitting TRBD1. Trimming cost V 6 bases and J 8 bases; bases outside gene matches: 6. The CDR3 has 14 amino acids. The V gene's germline CDR1 is MNHEY and CDR2 SMNVEV (reference sequence). CDR3 sequence: CASRMTGVDSPLHF. In nucleotides, the CDR3 is TGTGCCAGCAGGATGACAGGGGTCGATTCACCCCTCCACTTT.

The chain carries TRBV27 and TRBJ1-6, with D perhaps TRBD1 (6 bases). The germline V and J ends were trimmed by 5 bases and 7 bases, with 12 bases remaining between them. The CDR3 extends over 14 amino acids. Germline V gene data show CDR1 as MNHEY and CDR2 as SMNVEV (reference sequence). The CDR3 loop is CASSPFRGNSPLHF. CDR3 nucleotide sequence: TGTGCCAGCAGTCCGTTCAGGGGCAATTCACCCCTCCACTTT.

The genes are TRBV29-1 and TRBJ2-7; TRBD1 is a possible D gene (5 bases). CDR1 SQVTM and CDR2 ANQGSEA come from the germline V gene. V lost 1 base and J 3 bases, leaving 7 bases between the germline ends. This CDR3 has 12 residues. The CDR3 sequence is CSVEGQGYEQYF. CDR3 in DNA: TGCAGCGTTGAAGGGCAGGGCTACGAGCAGTACTTC.

The chain uses TRBV6-5 and TRBJ1-2; D gene unclear. Per the germline V gene, CDR1 is MNHEY and CDR2 is SVGAGI. The CDR3 is 11 residues long. V dropped 9 bases and J dropped 5 bases, with 10 bases sitting between them. CDR3 residues: CASQNAYGYTF. The CDR3 bases are TGTGCCAGTCAAAACGCGTATGGCTACACCTTC.

The chain recombines TRBV9 with TRBJ1-2, with 10 bases that match TRBD1. Germline V gives CDR1 SGDLS, CDR2 YYNGEE. CDR3 length: 15 residues. With 3 bases clipped from V and 4 bases from J, the junction kept 6 bases outside the gene matches. DNA of the CDR3: TGTGCCAGCAGCGCGGGACAGGGGTTGCGCTATGGCTACACCTTC. Protein sequence: CASSAGQGLRYGYTF.

The rearrangement uses TRBV4-3 and TRBJ1-3, with D unclear. The germline CDR1 and CDR2 sequences are LGHNA and YSLEER. V was trimmed by 0 bases and J by 2 bases, leaving 14 bases between them. CDR3 length: 17 amino acids. In DNA, the CDR3 is TGCGCCAGCAGCCAAGATGTCGCAGGCCCCACTGGAAACACCATATATTTT. It is translated as CASSQDVAGPTGNTIYF.

This rearrangement joins TRBV3-1 (or the pseudogene TRBV3-2) to TRBJ1-1; 7 bases are a match to TRBD1. Germline-derived CDR1 and CDR2 are LGHDT and YNNKEL (reference sequence). Trimming took 4 bases from V and 4 from J; bases not matched to a gene: 3. The CDR3 consists of 13 residues. As DNA, the CDR3 is TGTGCCAGCAGCCGACAGGGTGGCACTGAAGCTTTCTTT. It translates to CASSRQGGTEAFF.